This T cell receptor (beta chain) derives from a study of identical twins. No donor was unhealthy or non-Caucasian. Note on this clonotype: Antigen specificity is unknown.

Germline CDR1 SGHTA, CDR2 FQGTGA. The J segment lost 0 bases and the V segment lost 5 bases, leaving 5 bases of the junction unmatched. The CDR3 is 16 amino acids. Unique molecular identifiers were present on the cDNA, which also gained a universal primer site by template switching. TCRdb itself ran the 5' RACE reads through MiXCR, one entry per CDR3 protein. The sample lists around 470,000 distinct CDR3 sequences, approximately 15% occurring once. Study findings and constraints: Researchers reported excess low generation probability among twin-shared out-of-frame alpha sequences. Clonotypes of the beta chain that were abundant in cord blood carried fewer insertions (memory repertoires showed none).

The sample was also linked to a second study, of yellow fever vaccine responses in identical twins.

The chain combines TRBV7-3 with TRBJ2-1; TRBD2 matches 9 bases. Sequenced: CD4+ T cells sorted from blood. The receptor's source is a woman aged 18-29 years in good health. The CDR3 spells CASSRGRGGSYNEQFF. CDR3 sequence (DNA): TGTGCCAGCAGCCGAGGGCGGGGGGGCTCCTACAATGAGCAGTTCTTC.